This TCR beta chain was recorded in a study of OX40 agonist ivuxolimab in advanced cancers. Across the study: Enrolled patients in dose escalation had cancers that were hepatocellular carcinoma, melanoma, renal cell or head and neck cancer. Participants, approximately 80% male, averaged about 56 years of age, ranging from roughly 23 to 90. The study, taken as a whole, reports: Relatively little clonal expansion, among the lowest observed, appeared in partial responders at 0.1-3.0 mg/kg. The authors did not determine the antigen specificity of the expanded peripheral T cells.

From germline, CDR1 is MGHRA and CDR2 YSYEKL. The CDR3 extends over 15 amino acids. V shed 3 bases and J shed 3 bases, with 15 bases lying between them. TCRdb's table, derived via immunoSEQ multiplex PCR, lists solely in-frame clones and lacks some. Among 60,000 to 75,000 clones listed, 80% to 95% were seen once. Of note for this clone: Its specificity is not known.

Sequences were derived from CD4+ or CD8+ T cells sorted from blood, sampled in a trial of the OX40 agonist ivuxolimab. The origin of this receptor is an adult with an advanced solid tumor such as melanoma, head and neck, liver or kidney cancer. This sequence joins TRBV4-1 and TRBJ2-7; a possible D gene is TRBD1 (6 bases). CDR3 protein: CASSHLAGAGYEQYF. The CDR3 nucleotides read TGCGCCAGCAGCCACCTGGCAGGGGCCGGCTACGAGCAGTACTTC.